This TCR beta chain originates from a study of shared clonotypes between healthy human individuals. Note on this clone: Its specificity is not known.

Broader study findings: Sampling was confined to blood; repertoires within tissues likely differ.

Authors' data handling: Filtering differed for immunoSEQ, which gave only junction sequences without quality scores. Sequencing was performed with immunoSEQ multiplex PCR; in TCRdb, only in-frame clones are kept and a portion is missing. The V and J calls and clone size come from that table; D and trimming were worked out from the DNA. This sample has 2 million to 2.5 million clones, with approximately 90% found just once. The source is a man aged 18 to 35 in good health. Some clones in this sample may be carry-over from other donors' samples. The sequenced material came from naive CD4+ T cells from PBMCs. Subset noted: CD45RA+ positively selected.

In DNA, the CDR3 is TGTGCCAGCAGCTTGACCCCGGGAGACCGAACGGTCGGAAACACCATATATTTT. As protein: CASSLTPGDRTVGNTIYF. This chain links TRBV11-2 with TRBJ1-3, with no clear D. This CDR3 spans 18 amino acids. V gave up 3 bases and J gave up 4 bases, with 22 bases separating them. Germline V CDR1 and CDR2: SGHAT, FQNNGV.